Below are 18 T cell receptor beta chains sequenced from a single sample in a study of lymphopenia after photon versus proton radiotherapy. Clones were sequenced by immunoSEQ multiplex PCR, and TCRdb holds only the in-frame ones, with some missing. The table shows more than 60,000 clones, with approximately 83% occurring only once. The specimen was peripheral blood, collected from a patient treated with photon-based radiotherapy. These receptor sequences come from a man aged 35-49 years with gastric cancer.

J is TRBJ1-1 and V is TRBV2; TRBD1 aligns across 9 bases. Germline V gene sequence: CDR1 SNHLY, CDR2 FYNNEI. Germline trimming cut 2 bases from V and 1 base from J; bases unmatched to any gene: 5. The CDR3 runs to 16 residues. The DNA of the CDR3 is TGTGCCAGCAGTGAATGGAGGGGACAGGGGAACACTGAAGCTTTCTTT. It encodes CASSEWRGQGNTEAFF.

This clone was detected once. The V and J genes are TRBV11-3 and TRBJ2-1; 7 positions agree with TRBD1. The V gene end was trimmed by 5 bases and the J gene end by 0 bases; junction bases not matched to a gene: 4. Germline V gives CDR1 SGHNT, CDR2 YENEEA. The length of the CDR3 is 15 residues. The CDR3 is CASSPRDSSYNEQFF. CDR3 bases: TGTGCCAGCAGCCCCCGGGACAGCTCCTACAATGAGCAGTTCTTC.

The chain carries TRBV7-2 and TRBJ2-1; no definite D call. Germline values: CDR1 SGHTA, CDR2 FQGNSA. Trimming took 5 bases from V and 2 from J, leaving 19 bases between them. CDR3 length: 17 amino acids. The CDR3 region is CASSPSGITPAYNEQFF. The CDR3 DNA is TGTGCCAGCAGCCCATCGGGCATAACGCCCGCCTACAATGAGCAGTTCTTC.

This chain joins TRBV9 and TRBJ1-6, with D unclear. Trimming left V 1 base short and J 7 bases short, with 9 bases between. The CDR3 sequence is 14 residues long. The germline V gene has CDR1 SGDLS and CDR2 YYNGEE. CDR3 in DNA: TGTGCCAGCAGCGTACGCCCCAGGAATTCACCCCTCCACTTT. Its translation: CASSVRPRNSPLHF.

This chain joins TRBV7-7 and TRBJ1-3, with D possibly being TRBD1 (6 bases). There are 15 residues in the CDR3. Germline V gene data show CDR1 as SSHAT and CDR2 as FNYEAQ (reference sequence). With 5 bases removed from V and 0 bases from J, the gap between germline ends came to 11 bases. The CDR3 region has the DNA TGTGCCAGCAGCCCGGACAGCAGCTCTGGAAACACCATATATTTT. Protein sequence: CASSPDSSSGNTIYF.

The V and J genes are TRBV6-1 and TRBJ2-5; the D gene could be TRBD1 or TRBD2 (5 bases each). V shed 6 bases and J shed 5 bases, with 16 bases lying between them. The CDR3 length is 14 residues. Germline CDR1 and CDR2: MNHNS and SASEGT. CDR3: CASRIRGAGETQYF. In nucleotides, the CDR3 is TGTGCCAGCAGAATCCGGGGCGCAGGGGAGACCCAGTACTTC.

The chain employs TRBV10-3 and TRBJ2-2, with unresolved D. Looked up from germline, CDR1 is ENHRY and CDR2 is SYGVKD. The CDR3 is 14 residues long. V lost 10 bases, J lost 0 bases, and 12 bases lay in between. The CDR3 coding sequence is TGTGCCACCCGGACCGCGGCGAACACCGGGGAGCTGTTTTTT. Protein sequence: CATRTAANTGELFF.

The chain links TRBV6-6 to TRBJ1-5; possibly TRBD1 for D (5 bases). The CDR3 consists of 14 residues. V lost 6 bases and J lost 3, with 12 bases in between. The germline CDR1 and CDR2 sequences are MNHNY and SVGAGI (reference sequence). The DNA of the CDR3 is TGTGCCAGCAGCAACACAGGTAACAATCAGCCCCAGCATTTT. Amino acid sequence: CASSNTGNNQPQHF.

The chain joins TRBV19 to TRBJ2-1, with 16 bases identical to TRBD2. The length of the CDR3 is 16 residues. The V gene's germline CDR1 is LNHDA and CDR2 SQIVND (reference sequence). V gave up 4 bases and J gave up 10 bases; unmatched junction bases: 7. For the CDR3, the DNA is TGTGCCAGTAGTACTCCGGGACTAGCGGGGGGGCAAGAGCAGTTCTTC. Protein: CASSTPGLAGGQEQFF.

V usage is TRBV19 and J usage is TRBJ1-6, with 7 positions matching TRBD1. Germline CDR1 LNHDA, CDR2 SQIVND (reference sequence). V was clipped by 5 bases and J by 6 bases; unmatched bases: 10. The CDR3 totals 16 residues. The CDR3 is CASSPQNRGGNSPLHF. CDR3 sequence (DNA): TGTGCCAGTAGTCCACAGAACAGGGGAGGTAATTCACCCCTCCACTTT.

V and J are TRBV4-3 and TRBJ1-2; D is undetermined. Trimming shortened V by 0 bases and J by 5 bases, and 16 bases separated the two germline ends. The CDR3 has 16 residues. Germline loops: CDR1 LGHNA, CDR2 YSLEER. CDR3 nucleotide sequence: TGCGCCAGCAGCCAAGAGGGCACCCGATTAGGATATGGCTACACCTTC. Protein: CASSQEGTRLGYGYTF.

This clone appeared once. This sequence joins TRBV7-2 and TRBJ1-1; possible D gene TRBD1, 6 bases. Germline CDR1 is SGHTA and CDR2 is FQGNSA. The length of the CDR3 is 13 residues. The ends were cut back, 2 bases at V and 8 bases at J, with 12 bases in the middle. The CDR3 region is CASSLFLGGEAFF. The CDR3 DNA is TGTGCCAGCAGCTTATTTCTTGGGGGCGAAGCTTTCTTT.

The genes are TRBV6-6 and TRBJ1-3, with D possibly matching TRBD1 (5 bases). Germline V gene sequence: CDR1 MNHNY, CDR2 SVGAGI (reference sequence). There are 16 residues in the CDR3. With 6 bases removed from V and 0 bases from J, the gap between germline ends came to 15 bases. CDR3 DNA: TGTGCCAGCAGCAGGGTCGACGGCCGCTCTGGAAACACCATATATTTT. Protein sequence: CASSRVDGRSGNTIYF.

The V gene is TRBV29-1, the J gene TRBJ1-1; D is unresolved. CDR1 is SQVTM and CDR2 is ANQGSEA in the germline V gene. The CDR3 extends over 14 amino acids. Deletions cut 6 bases from V and 3 bases from J, with 17 bases between. CDR3 residues: CSVREAPADTEAFF. The CDR3 region has the DNA TGCAGCGTCCGCGAGGCCCCTGCGGACACTGAAGCTTTCTTT.

This clone was recorded only once. The rearrangement joins TRBV30 to TRBJ1-1; D possibly corresponds to TRBD1 (6 bases). The V end lost 5 bases, the J end lost 8 bases, and 15 bases lay between the germline ends. This CDR3 contains 12 residues. Germline assignment: CDR1 GTSNPN and CDR2 SVGIG (reference sequence). CDR3 sequence: CAWGGAQFEAFF. CDR3 bases: TGTGCCTGGGGGGGGGCCCAATTCGAAGCTTTCTTT.

The chain has TRBV28 and TRBJ2-5; 9 positions match TRBD1. The closer fit of TRBJ2-7 to the DNA end suggests the J call may be wrong. This CDR3 is built from 17 residues. Germline values: CDR1 MDHEN, CDR2 SYDVKM. CDR3 in DNA: TGTGCCAGCAGTCCAGGGACAGGGCGTCCTCGGGGGTACGAGCAGTACTTC. Encoded protein: CASSPGTGRPRGYEQYF.

A few counts support this clone. The rearrangement joins TRBV18 to TRBJ1-3; D gene unclear. This CDR3 has 19 residues. V was clipped by 2 bases and J by 1 base, with 21 bases between them. Germline loops: CDR1 KGHSH, CDR2 LQKENI. CDR3 nucleotides: TGTGCCAGCTCACCATTTTCGGTTGCGGCGAGCCAGTCTGGAAACACCATATATTTT. This translates into CASSPFSVAASQSGNTIYF.

This clone was recorded only once. The chain carries TRBV7-2 and TRBJ1-1, with no clear D. Trimming took off 1 base at V and 1 base at J, with 7 bases between the two ends. The CDR3 consists of 14 residues. Germline assignment: CDR1 SGHTA and CDR2 FQGNSA. As DNA, the CDR3 is TGTGCCAGCAGCTTAGGGGGATGGAACACTGAAGCTTTCTTT. It specifies CASSLGGWNTEAFF.